One sample yielded the 21 T cell receptor beta chains listed below, sequenced in a study of blood T cell repertoires in COVID-19. Using immunoSEQ multiplex PCR, the repertoire was profiled, and TCRdb retains in-frame clones only, with some absent. The data contain 240,000 or so clones, about nine tenths of them singletons. Input material: peripheral blood. These receptors were taken from a man in his sixties with acute or convalescent COVID-19.

The chain employs TRBV5-1 and TRBJ1-5; weak D call: TRBD1 (6 bases). V was pared by 2 bases and J by 0 bases, with 9 bases between. CDR1 and CDR2 (germline): SGHRS, YFSETQ. The CDR3 extends over 15 amino acids. As DNA, the CDR3 is TGCGCCAGCAGCTTTACAGGGAATAGCAATCAGCCCCAGCATTTT. It specifies CASSFTGNSNQPQHF. Filled out from reference TRBV5-1 and TRBJ1-5, the complete variable domain reads KAGVTQTPRYLIKTRGQQVTLSCSPISGHRSVSWYQQTPGQGLQFLFEYFSETQRNKGNFPGRFSGRQFSNSRSEMNVSTLELGDSALYLCASSFTGNSNQPQHFGDGTRLSIL.

The rearrangement links TRBV6-5 to TRBJ2-7; tentatively, D is TRBD1 (6 bases). V was pared by 6 bases and J by 0 bases, with 15 bases between. CDR1 is MNHEY, CDR2 SVGAGI, per germline. The CDR3 runs 15 residues. DNA for the CDR3: TGTGCCAGCAGAGGGGGTGGGACGTTCTCCTACGAGCAGTACTTC. Its protein is CASRGGGTFSYEQYF.

This sequence joins TRBV4-2 and TRBJ1-5, with 7 bases that match TRBD1. CDR1 and CDR2 from the germline V gene are LGHNA and YNFKEQ. The length of the CDR3 is 16 residues. J lost 6 bases, V lost 4 bases, and 12 bases had no gene match. This CDR3 reads CASSLYTGELGQPQHF. The CDR3 region has the DNA TGTGCCAGCAGCCTGTATACAGGGGAACTGGGTCAGCCCCAGCATTTT.

V is TRBV19 and J is TRBJ2-7; D is ambiguous. V lost 2 bases to trimming and J lost 3 bases, with 8 bases between them. Germline lookup yields CDR1 LNHDA and CDR2 SQIVND (reference sequence). The CDR3 runs to 13 residues. The CDR3 is CASSISPIYEQYF. The DNA of the CDR3 is TGTGCCAGTAGTATAAGCCCAATCTACGAGCAGTACTTC.

The rearrangement joins TRBV14 to TRBJ1-2, with D tentatively TRBD1 (5 bases). The CDR3 contains 14 residues. Trimming removed 2 bases at V and 8 bases at J, with 15 bases between. CDR1 is SGHDN and CDR2 is FVKESK in the germline V gene. The CDR3 spells CASSQSGGASGYTF. CDR3 nucleotide sequence: TGTGCCAGCAGCCAATCCGGGGGTGCTAGCGGCTACACCTTC.

The rearrangement joins TRBV7-9 to TRBJ2-2; TRBD2 aligns across 8 bases. This CDR3 spans 17 amino acids. Germline CDR1 SEHNR, CDR2 FQNEAQ (reference sequence). Trimming at V came to 5 bases and at J to 6 bases, leaving 14 bases not matched to a gene. The CDR3 region is CASSQRGAGVTAGELFF. The CDR3, as DNA: TGTGCCAGCAGCCAAAGGGGAGCGGGAGTGACCGCCGGGGAGCTGTTTTTT.

The chain links TRBV7-2 to TRBJ2-1, with 9 bases that match TRBD1. CDR3 length: 16 amino acids. CDR1 is SGHTA, CDR2 FQGNSA, per germline. The junction had 10 bases not matched to a gene; V was cut back by 1 base and J by 9 bases. CDR3 nucleotides: TGTGCCAGCAGCTTAGTAGGGACAGGGTCGGTCACTGAGCAGTTCTTC. Its translation is CASSLVGTGSVTEQFF.

The V gene is TRBV7-2, the J gene TRBJ1-4, with D possibly TRBD1 on 6 matching bases. Germline V gene lookup returns CDR1 SGHTA and CDR2 FQGNSA. The CDR3 is 18 residues long. V lost 0 bases and J lost 4, with 18 bases in between. CDR3 in amino acids: CASSLARGPTVGNEKLFF. CDR3 nucleotide sequence: TGTGCCAGCAGCTTAGCGCGGGGGCCGACCGTGGGTAATGAAAAACTGTTTTTT.

The chain links TRBV30 to TRBJ2-2; D is perhaps TRBD1 (7 bases). Trimming removed 4 bases at V and 4 bases at J, with 13 bases between. The CDR3 length is 14 residues. Germline CDR1 and CDR2: GTSNPN and SVGIG (reference sequence). DNA for the CDR3: TGTGCCTGGATAGGGCAGGGGGGCACCGGGGAGCTGTTTTTT. Translation gives CAWIGQGGTGELFF.

This clone was detected a few times. The CDR3, as DNA: TGCGCCAGCAGCCAAGACGGGACAGGGGCTGGAAACACCATATATTTT. It is translated as CASSQDGTGAGNTIYF. The rearrangement links TRBV4-3 to TRBJ1-3, with 10 bases identical to TRBD1. The CDR3 length is 16 residues. The V gene end was trimmed by 0 bases and the J gene end by 2 bases; junction bases not matched to a gene: 1. CDR1 and CDR2 from the germline V gene are LGHNA and YSLEER.

This clone was detected only a few times. This chain connects TRBV29-1 to TRBJ1-5; D gene unclear. This CDR3 spans 13 amino acids. Germline V gene data show CDR1 as SQVTM and CDR2 as ANQGSEA. V shed 4 bases and J shed 0 bases, with 7 bases lying between them. The CDR3 DNA reads as TGCAGCGTTGGACTAGATAGCAATCAGCCCCAGCATTTT. Translation: CSVGLDSNQPQHF.

V is TRBV6-6 and J is TRBJ2-3; TRBD2 matches at 9 bases. In germline, CDR1 is MNHNY, CDR2 SVGAGI (reference sequence). This CDR3 comprises 15 residues. Trimming removed 4 bases from V and 1 base from J; junction bases left unmatched: 3. The CDR3 bases are TGTGCCAGCAGTTTTAGCGGGAGTGGCACAGATACGCAGTATTTT. It yields the protein CASSFSGSGTDTQYF.

The genes are TRBV7-3 and TRBJ1-1, with TRBD1 identical over 9 bases. This CDR3 contains 15 residues. Germline V gene data show CDR1 as SGHTA and CDR2 as FQGTGA. Trimming took 6 bases from V and 4 from J; bases not matched to a gene: 9. In DNA, the CDR3 is TGTGCCAGCAGTCCTTCCGGGACAGGGATCACTGAAGCTTTCTTT. It codes for CASSPSGTGITEAFF. Full variable domain (rest looked up from reference TRBV7-3 and TRBJ1-1): GAGVSQTPSNKVTEKGKYVELRCDPISGHTALYWYRQSLGQGPEFLIYFQGTGAADDSGLPNDRFFAVRPEGSVSTLKIQRTERGDSAVYLCASSPSGTGITEAFFGQGTRLTVV.

The V and J genes are TRBV3-1 (or the pseudogene TRBV3-2) and TRBJ1-5; D might be TRBD1 (5 bases). This CDR3 comprises 14 residues. CDR1 LGHDT and CDR2 YNNKEL come from the germline V gene (reference sequence). Trimming cost V 1 base and J 3 bases, with 7 bases left between them. CDR3 coding DNA: TGTGCCAGCAGCCAAGGACAGATCAATCAGCCCCAGCATTTT. As protein: CASSQGQINQPQHF.

This chain connects TRBV19 to TRBJ1-2; 7 nucleotides match TRBD1. Unmatched junction bases numbered 20, after V lost 6 bases and J lost 4 bases. The germline V gene has CDR1 LNHDA and CDR2 SQIVND (reference sequence). CDR3 length: 18 residues. The CDR3 bases are TGTGCCAGTAGGACCAGTCTACGACAGGGCTGGAACATCTATGGCTACACCTTC. It encodes CASRTSLRQGWNIYGYTF.

CDR3 coding DNA: TGTGCCAGCAGCTTTACTAGCGGGGCCAACAATGAGCAGTTCTTC. Its translation: CASSFTSGANNEQFF. The gene calls are TRBV7-3 and TRBJ2-1; the match to TRBD2 covers 10 bases. Germline V gene lookup returns CDR1 SGHTA and CDR2 FQGTGA. This CDR3 spans 15 amino acids. J lost 5 bases, V lost 3 bases, and 4 bases had no gene match. The whole variable domain, filled in from reference TRBV7-3 and TRBJ2-1, reads GAGVSQTPSNKVTEKGKYVELRCDPISGHTALYWYRQSLGQGPEFLIYFQGTGAADDSGLPNDRFFAVRPEGSVSTLKIQRTERGDSAVYLCASSFTSGANNEQFFGPGTRLTVL.

V gene TRBV10-3 combines with J gene TRBJ2-5; no firm D call. Trimming pared 2 bases from V and 5 bases from J, leaving 6 bases between. Germline-derived CDR1 and CDR2 are ENHRY and SYGVKD. The CDR3 length is 12 residues. DNA of the CDR3: TGTGCCATCAGTGAGCTATGGGAGACCCAGTACTTC. Translation gives CAISELWETQYF.

The CDR3 nucleotides are TGTGCCAGCAGTAAACATTGGACTAGCGGGAGCTCCTACGAGCAGTACTTC. Its translation: CASSKHWTSGSSYEQYF. V usage is TRBV27 and J usage is TRBJ2-7, with 13 nucleotides matching TRBD2. In germline, CDR1 is MNHEY, CDR2 SMNVEV (reference sequence). V lost 5 bases, J lost 0 bases, and 7 bases stayed unmatched. The CDR3 extends over 17 amino acids.

CDR3 bases: TGTGCCAGCCGGGCGGGGCTAGCCGACACCGGGGAGCTGTTTTTT. Translating it yields CASRAGLADTGELFF. V and J are TRBV18 and TRBJ2-2; perhaps TRBD2 as D (6 bases). Germline V gene lookup returns CDR1 KGHSH and CDR2 LQKENI. The CDR3 extends over 15 amino acids. Trimming took off 8 bases at V and 3 bases at J, with 16 bases between the two ends.

The V and J genes are TRBV5-1 and TRBJ1-2, with D tentatively TRBD1 (5 bases). Looked up from germline, CDR1 is SGHRS and CDR2 is YFSETQ. Trimming took 2 bases from V and 2 from J, leaving 19 bases between them. The CDR3 has 17 residues. The CDR3 DNA follows: TGCGCCAGCAGCTTTCAGGACACGGGAGTGAAAAACTATGGCTACACCTTC. Amino acid sequence: CASSFQDTGVKNYGYTF.

CDR3 sequence reads: CASSSVQGGTEAFF. CDR3 nucleotides: TGCGCCAGCAGCTCGGTCCAGGGTGGCACTGAAGCTTTCTTT. The chain links TRBV5-1 to TRBJ1-1; tentatively, D is TRBD1 (5 bases). The germline V and J ends were trimmed by 3 bases and 4 bases, with 13 bases remaining between them. There are 14 residues in the CDR3. Germline V lookup: CDR1 SGHRS, CDR2 YFSETQ.